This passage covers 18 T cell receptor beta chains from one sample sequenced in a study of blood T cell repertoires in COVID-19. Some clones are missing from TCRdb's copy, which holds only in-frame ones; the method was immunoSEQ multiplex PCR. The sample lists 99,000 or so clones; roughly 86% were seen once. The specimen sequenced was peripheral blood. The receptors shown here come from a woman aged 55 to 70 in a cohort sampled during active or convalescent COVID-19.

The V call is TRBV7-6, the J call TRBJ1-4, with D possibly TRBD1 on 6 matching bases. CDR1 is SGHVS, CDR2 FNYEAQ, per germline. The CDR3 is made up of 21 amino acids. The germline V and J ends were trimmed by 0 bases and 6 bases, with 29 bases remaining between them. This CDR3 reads CASSLAIAEGGALINYEKLFF. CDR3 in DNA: TGTGCCAGCAGCTTAGCTATAGCGGAGGGGGGGGCCCTAATCAACTATGAAAAACTGTTTTTT.

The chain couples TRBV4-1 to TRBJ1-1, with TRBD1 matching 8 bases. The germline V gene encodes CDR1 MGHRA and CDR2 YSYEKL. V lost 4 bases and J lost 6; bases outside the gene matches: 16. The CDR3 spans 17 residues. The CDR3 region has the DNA TGCGCCAGCAGCCGGAATATAGACAGGGGCGGGGGTTCTGAAGCTTTCTTT. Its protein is CASSRNIDRGGGSEAFF.

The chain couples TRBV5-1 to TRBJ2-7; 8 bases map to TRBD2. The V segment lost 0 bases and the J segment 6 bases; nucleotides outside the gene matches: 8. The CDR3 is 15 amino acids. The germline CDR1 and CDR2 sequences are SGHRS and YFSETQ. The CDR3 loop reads CASSLAGGFDFEQYF. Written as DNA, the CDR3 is TGCGCCAGCAGCTTGGCGGGGGGGTTCGATTTCGAGCAGTACTTC.

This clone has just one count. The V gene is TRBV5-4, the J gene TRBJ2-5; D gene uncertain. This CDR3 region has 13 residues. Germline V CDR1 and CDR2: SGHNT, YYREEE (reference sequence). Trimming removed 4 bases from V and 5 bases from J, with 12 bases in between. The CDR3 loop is CASSTRGGETQYF. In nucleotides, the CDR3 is TGTGCCAGCAGCACACGCGGTGGCGAGACCCAGTACTTC.

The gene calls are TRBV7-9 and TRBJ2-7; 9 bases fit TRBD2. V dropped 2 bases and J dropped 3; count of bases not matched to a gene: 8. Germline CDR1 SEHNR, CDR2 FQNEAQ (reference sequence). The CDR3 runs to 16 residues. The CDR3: CASSLRNLAGSYEQYF. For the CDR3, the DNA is TGTGCCAGCAGCTTACGTAATCTAGCGGGAAGCTACGAGCAGTACTTC.

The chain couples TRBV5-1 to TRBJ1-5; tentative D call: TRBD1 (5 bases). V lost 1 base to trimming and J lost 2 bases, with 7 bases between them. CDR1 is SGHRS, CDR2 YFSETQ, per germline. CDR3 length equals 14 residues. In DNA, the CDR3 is TGCGCCAGCAGCTTGTCGGGGGGCAATCAGCCCCAGCATTTT. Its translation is CASSLSGGNQPQHF.

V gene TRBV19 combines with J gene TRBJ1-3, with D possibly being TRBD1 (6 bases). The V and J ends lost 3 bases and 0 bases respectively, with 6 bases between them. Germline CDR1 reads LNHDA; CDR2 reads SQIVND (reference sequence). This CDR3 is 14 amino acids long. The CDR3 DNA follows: TGTGCCAGTAGTATGACAGGCTCTGGAAACACCATATATTTT. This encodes CASSMTGSGNTIYF.

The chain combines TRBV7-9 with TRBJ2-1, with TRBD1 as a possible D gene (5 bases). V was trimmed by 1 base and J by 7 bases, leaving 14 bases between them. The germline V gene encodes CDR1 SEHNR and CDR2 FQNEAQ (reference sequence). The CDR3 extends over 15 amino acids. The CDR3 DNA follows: TGTGCCAGCAGCTTAGGTGCAAGGGGTGGTAATGAGCAGTTCTTC. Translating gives CASSLGARGGNEQFF. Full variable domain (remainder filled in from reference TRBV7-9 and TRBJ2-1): DTGVSQNPRHKITKRGQNVTFRCDPISEHNRLYWYRQTLGQGPEFLTYFQNEAQLEKSRLLSDRFSAERPKGSFSTLEIQRTEQGDSAMYLCASSLGARGGNEQFFGPGTRLTVL.

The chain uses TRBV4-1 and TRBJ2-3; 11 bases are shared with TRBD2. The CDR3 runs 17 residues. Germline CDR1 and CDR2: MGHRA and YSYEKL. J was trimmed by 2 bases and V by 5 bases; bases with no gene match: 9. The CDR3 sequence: CASSASGTSGFTDTQYF. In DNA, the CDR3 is TGCGCCAGCAGCGCCTCCGGGACTAGCGGCTTCACAGATACGCAGTATTTT.

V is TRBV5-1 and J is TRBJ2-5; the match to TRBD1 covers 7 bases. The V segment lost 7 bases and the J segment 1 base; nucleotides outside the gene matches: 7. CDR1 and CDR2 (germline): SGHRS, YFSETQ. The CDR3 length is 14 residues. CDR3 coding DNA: TGCGCCAGCGCTCTAGGACAGGCCCAAGAGACCCAGTACTTC. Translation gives CASALGQAQETQYF.

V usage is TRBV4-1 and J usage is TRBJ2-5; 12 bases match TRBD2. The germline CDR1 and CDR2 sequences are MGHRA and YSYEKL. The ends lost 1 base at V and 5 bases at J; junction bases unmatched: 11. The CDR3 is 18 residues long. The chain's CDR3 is CASSQGYLAGGPGETQYF. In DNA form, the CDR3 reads TGCGCCAGCAGCCAAGGGTACCTAGCGGGGGGGCCTGGGGAGACCCAGTACTTC.

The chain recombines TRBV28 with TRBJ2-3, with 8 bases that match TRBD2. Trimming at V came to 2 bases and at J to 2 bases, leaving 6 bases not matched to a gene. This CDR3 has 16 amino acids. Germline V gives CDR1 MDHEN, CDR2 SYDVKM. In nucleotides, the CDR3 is TGTGCCAGCAGTTTAATTGGAGCGGGAGCCACAGATACGCAGTATTTT. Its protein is CASSLIGAGATDTQYF.

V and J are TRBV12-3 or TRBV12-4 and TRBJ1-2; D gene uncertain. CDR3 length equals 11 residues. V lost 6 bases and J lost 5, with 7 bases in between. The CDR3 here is CASSRGYGYTF. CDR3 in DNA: TGTGCCAGCAGCCGAGGGTATGGCTACACCTTC.

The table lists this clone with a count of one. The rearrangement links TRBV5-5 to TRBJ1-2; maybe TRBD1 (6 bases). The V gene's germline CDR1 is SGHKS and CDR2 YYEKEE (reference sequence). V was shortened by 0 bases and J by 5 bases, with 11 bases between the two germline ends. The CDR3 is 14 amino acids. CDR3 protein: CASSLGTVPYGYTF. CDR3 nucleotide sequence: TGTGCCAGCAGCTTGGGGACAGTCCCTTATGGCTACACCTTC.

The CDR3 sequence: CASSPQGRGEKLFF. CDR3 nucleotide sequence: TGTGCCAGCAGTCCGCAGGGCCGAGGTGAAAAACTGTTTTTT. The chain carries TRBV6-6 and TRBJ1-4; D perhaps matches TRBD1 (5 bases). Trimming removed 5 bases from V and 7 bases from J, with 14 bases in between. Germline V gene data show CDR1 as MNHNY and CDR2 as SVGAGI (reference sequence). This CDR3 spans 14 amino acids.

The CDR3: CASSLADGTGAEQYF. CDR3 sequence (DNA): TGTGCCAGCAGCTTGGCCGATGGGACAGGGGCCGAGCAGTACTTC. The chain carries TRBV5-4 and TRBJ2-7; 10 bases match TRBD1. V lost 0 bases, J lost 6 bases, and 6 bases stayed unmatched. This CDR3 has 15 residues. Per germline, CDR1 SGHNT and CDR2 YYREEE (reference sequence).

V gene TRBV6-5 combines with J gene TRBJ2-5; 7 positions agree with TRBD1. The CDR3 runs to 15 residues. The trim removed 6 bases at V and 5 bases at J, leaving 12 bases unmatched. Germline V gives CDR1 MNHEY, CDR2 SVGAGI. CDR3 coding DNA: TGTGCCAGCAGGCCCTCGGACAGGTATACGGAGACCCAGTACTTC. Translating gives CASRPSDRYTETQYF.

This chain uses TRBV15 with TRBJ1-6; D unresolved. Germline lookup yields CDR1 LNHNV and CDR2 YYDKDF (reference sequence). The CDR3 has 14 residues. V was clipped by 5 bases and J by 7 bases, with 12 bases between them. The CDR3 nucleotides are TGTGCCACCAGCGAGGCAAGGGAGAATTCACCCCTCCACTTT. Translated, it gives CATSEARENSPLHF.